A selection of T cell receptor beta chains follows, all from one sample in a study of shared clonotypes between healthy human individuals. Measured with immunoSEQ multiplex PCR; TCRdb has only the in-frame clones, and not every one. The sample lists 950,000 to 1,300,000 clones, about 76% occurring once. Material for sequencing was memory CD4+ T cells sorted from blood. The receptors were sampled from a man aged 18 to 35 in good health. The conserved cysteine and the conserved F or W are not part of the CDR3 here. Clone size is stated in some rows and not others, as once, few, many or a class when expanded.

v_gene | abundance | CDR3aa
TRBV25-1 | NA | ASRPGTLNTGELF
TRBV7-9 | NA | ASSLDIGGAYNSPLH
TRBV5-4 | NA | ASSRGQGIPADTQY
TRBV7-2 | NA | ASSLVGGTSGSYEQY
TRBV2 | NA | ASTRQGETDTQY
TRBV19 | NA | ASSTSRGLSTDTQY
TRBV5-6 | once | ASSNLPEQPQH
TRBV5-4 | few | ASSLVVQGYEQF
TRBV4-3 | NA | ASSQEQGTRPYNEQF
TRBV6-5 | few | ASRVEGEQF
TRBV30 | few | AWSVGGTEAF
TRBV4-2 | NA | ASSQERGGMMGEQF
TRBV5-4 | NA | ASSLKGVPTGELF
TRBV5-4 | NA | ASSSHGLATEAF
TRBV9 | NA | ASSVGIQGANEKLF
TRBV6-5 | NA | ASRTAGFNSPLH
TRBV4-1 | NA | ASSLAGSPDEQF
TRBV30 | NA | AWSVGQGNEQY
TRBV5-1 | NA | ASSKTSGVYEQY
TRBV30 | NA | AWSVSSTDTQY
TRBV7-2 | once | ASTLGPSDTQY
TRBV7-9 | NA | ASSILDMVGSYGYT
TRBV5-1 | NA | ASSLDRRSSYNSPLH
TRBV19 | NA | ASSIGWDYEQY
TRBV7-2 | once | ASSLRLAGTYEQY
TRBV28 | NA | ASSLYRGTLEPTEAF
TRBV2 | NA | ASSGLYEQY
TRBV30 | NA | AWRWASGANVLT
TRBV9 | NA | ASSRDSLSYEQY
TRBV5-4 | NA | ASSLAGPHTGELF
TRBV2 | NA | ASSAESTDTQY
TRBV6-4 | NA | ARHRDLNGYT
TRBV18 | NA | ASSPRDRATGELF
TRBV30 | NA | AWSGGRNTDTQY
TRBV5-1 | NA | ASSLGSYGNIQY
TRBV18 | NA | ASSPLPGGGQRADTQY
TRBV2 | once | ASGQFYYEQY
TRBV5-1 | NA | ASSIGTGGLNTEAF
TRBV11-2 | NA | ASSPSARSSIYYEQY
TRBV5-4 | NA | ASSLGQGVMNTEAF
TRBV19 | NA | ASSITRGSTDTQY